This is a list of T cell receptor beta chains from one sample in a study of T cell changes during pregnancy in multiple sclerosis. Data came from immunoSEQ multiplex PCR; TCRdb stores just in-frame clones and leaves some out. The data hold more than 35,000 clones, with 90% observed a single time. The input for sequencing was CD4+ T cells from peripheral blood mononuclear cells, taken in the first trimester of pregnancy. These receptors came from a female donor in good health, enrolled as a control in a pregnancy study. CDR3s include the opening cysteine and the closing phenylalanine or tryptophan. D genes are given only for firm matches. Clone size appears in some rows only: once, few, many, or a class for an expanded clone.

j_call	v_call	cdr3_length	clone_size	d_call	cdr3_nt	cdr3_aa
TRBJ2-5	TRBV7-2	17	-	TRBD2	TGTGCCAGCAGTCCAGGGGTCGTGGCGGGGGGACAAGAGACCCAGTACTTC	CASSPGVVAGGQETQYF
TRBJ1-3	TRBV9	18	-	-	TGTGCCAGCAGCGTAGTCCCAACAGATACCAGCTCTGGAAACACCATATATTTT	CASSVVPTDTSSGNTIYF
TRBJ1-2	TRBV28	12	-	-	TGTGCCAGCAGGGCAGGGCGCTATGGCTACACCTTC	CASRAGRYGYTF
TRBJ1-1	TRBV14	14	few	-	TGTGCCAGCAGCCCCCTACGGGTGACGATCGGAGCTTTCTTT	CASSPLRVTIGAFF
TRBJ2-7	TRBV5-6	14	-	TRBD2	TGTGCCAGCAGCTTGGAGGGACTAGCTGTCGAGCAGTACTTC	CASSLEGLAVEQYF
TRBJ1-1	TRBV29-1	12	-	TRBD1	TGCAGCGTTGGGTACAGGGGCACTGAAGCTTTCTTT	CSVGYRGTEAFF
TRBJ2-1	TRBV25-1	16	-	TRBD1	TGTGCCAGCAGTCCTTGGACAGGGGGCAGAAACGATGAGCAGTTCTTC	CASSPWTGGRNDEQFF
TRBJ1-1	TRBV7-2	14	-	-	TGTGCCAGCAGCTTAGTAGGCAGGGACACTGAAGCTTTCTTT	CASSLVGRDTEAFF
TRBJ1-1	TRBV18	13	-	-	TGTGCCAGCTCACGATACAGGGCCACTGAAGCTTTCTTT	CASSRYRATEAFF
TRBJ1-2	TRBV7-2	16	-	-	TGTGCCAGCAGCTTAGTTGGTAGTGGATCCAGGGAAGGCTACACCTTC	CASSLVGSGSREGYTF
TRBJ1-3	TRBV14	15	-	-	TGTGCCAGCAGCCAGTCCTGGCGGTCCGGAAACACCATATATTTT	CASSQSWRSGNTIYF
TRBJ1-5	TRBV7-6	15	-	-	TGTGCCAGCAGTCCCGACAGTTCTAGCAATCAGCCCCAGCATTTT	CASSPDSSSNQPQHF
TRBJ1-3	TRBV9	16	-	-	TGTGCCAGCAGCGTAGGGGAGGGATCCACTGGAAACACCATATATTTT	CASSVGEGSTGNTIYF
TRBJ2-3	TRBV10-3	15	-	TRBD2	TGTGCCCTCGGGACTAGCGGGGGACTTGAGGATACGCAGTATTTT	CALGTSGGLEDTQYF
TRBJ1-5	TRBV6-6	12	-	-	TGTGCCAGCAGTTTCGACAGTCAGCCCCAGCATTTT	CASSFDSQPQHF
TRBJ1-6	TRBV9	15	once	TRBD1	TGTGCCAGCAGCACCCGGACAGGGGAGAATTCACCCCTCCACTTT	CASSTRTGENSPLHF
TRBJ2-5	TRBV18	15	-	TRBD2	TGTGCCAGCTCACCGGAAGCGGGGGTAGGGGAGACCCAGTACTTC	CASSPEAGVGETQYF
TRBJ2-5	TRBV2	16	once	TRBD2	TGTGCCAGCAGTGAAGATAATAGCGGGGGCCAAGAGACCCAGTACTTC	CASSEDNSGGQETQYF
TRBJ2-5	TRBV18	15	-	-	TGTGCCAGCTCACCAAGACAGGCTTTGGGGGAGACCCAGTACTTC	CASSPRQALGETQYF
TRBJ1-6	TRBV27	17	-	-	TGTGCCAGCAGTTTAGTCAGGCCCCCCTCCTATAATTCACCCCTCCACTTT	CASSLVRPPSYNSPLHF
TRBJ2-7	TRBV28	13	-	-	TGTGCCAGCAGATCCCCAGGGACCTACGAGCAGTACTTC	CASRSPGTYEQYF
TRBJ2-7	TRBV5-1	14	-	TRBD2	TGCGCCAGCAGCTCCGGGACTACCCCTCGCGAGCAGTACTTC	CASSSGTTPREQYF